Shown below are 20 T cell receptor beta chains from a single sample sequenced in a study of cytomegalovirus exposure and HLA in healthy donors. PCR used 60 Vbeta primers and 13 Jbeta primers. Generated by immunoSEQ multiplex PCR, the TCRdb table keeps only in-frame clones and is missing some. The sample shows 140,000 to 150,000 clones, roughly 62% of them seen only once. Sequenced material: PBMCs. These TCRs come from a male donor in good health and CMV-seronegative.

The rearrangement uses TRBV13 and TRBJ2-1; 14 positions agree with TRBD2. The J segment lost 8 bases and the V segment lost 5 bases, leaving 11 bases of the junction unmatched. Germline assignment: CDR1 PRHDT and CDR2 FYEKMQ (reference sequence). The CDR3 is 17 residues long. The CDR3 loop is CASSPESGTSGGDEQFF. The CDR3 region has the DNA TGTGCCAGCAGCCCCGAATCCGGGACTAGCGGGGGAGATGAGCAGTTCTTC.

This clone has just one count. This chain connects TRBV7-9 to TRBJ1-1; a weak D match, TRBD1 (5 bases). The germline V gene has CDR1 SEHNR and CDR2 FQNEAQ (reference sequence). This CDR3 region has 15 residues. Trimming removed 3 bases at V and 2 bases at J, with 13 bases between. This CDR3 is CASSFWRQPNTEAFF. The CDR3 coding sequence is TGTGCCAGCAGCTTTTGGAGACAGCCAAACACTGAAGCTTTCTTT.

The genes are TRBV9 and TRBJ1-3, with D uncertain. Trimming left V 3 bases short and J 5 bases short, with 9 bases between. The germline CDR1 and CDR2 sequences are SGDLS and YYNGEE. The CDR3 is 13 amino acids. In nucleotides, the CDR3 is TGTGCCAGCAGCGACGGGATCAGAAACACCATATATTTT. Its translation: CASSDGIRNTIYF.

J is TRBJ1-3 and V is TRBV11-3, with unresolved D. V was cut by 3 bases and J by 4 bases, with 7 bases left in between. The germline CDR1 and CDR2 sequences are SGHNT and YENEEA. This CDR3 is built from 13 residues. CDR3 in amino acids: CASSLNRGNTIYF. CDR3 in DNA: TGTGCCAGCAGCTTGAATAGAGGAAACACCATATATTTT.

The chain joins TRBV29-1 to TRBJ2-5; D might be TRBD1 (7 bases). The CDR3 consists of 13 residues. Trimming pared 5 bases from V and 2 bases from J, leaving 12 bases between. Germline CDR1 reads SQVTM; CDR2 reads ANQGSEA. The CDR3 DNA reads as TGCAGCGTTCTACAGGGGAGGCAAGAGACCCAGTACTTC. It is translated as CSVLQGRQETQYF.

This clone was picked up a small number of times. In the same sample, other DNA sequences code for this CDR3. The chain employs TRBV5-4 and TRBJ2-5; TRBD2 matches at 11 bases. This CDR3 is built from 16 residues. V was clipped by 4 bases and J by 2 bases; unmatched bases: 7. Germline V gene data show CDR1 as SGHNT and CDR2 as YYREEE (reference sequence). Here the CDR3 reads CASSPGLAGGQETQYF. In DNA, the CDR3 is TGTGCCAGCAGCCCAGGGCTAGCGGGGGGACAAGAGACCCAGTACTTC.

This clone was recorded once. Other DNA sequences in the sample encode the same CDR3. V is TRBV7-3 and J is TRBJ2-3; D unresolved. Germline assignment: CDR1 SGHTA and CDR2 FQGTGA. V shed 6 bases and J shed 4 bases, with 11 bases lying between them. CDR3 size: 13 residues. CDR3 loop: CASSRSSADTQYF. The CDR3 DNA sequence: TGTGCCAGCAGTCGTTCGAGCGCAGATACGCAGTATTTT. The whole variable domain, filled in from reference TRBV7-3 and TRBJ2-3, reads GAGVSQTPSNKVTEKGKYVELRCDPISGHTALYWYRQSLGQGPEFLIYFQGTGAADDSGLPNDRFFAVRPEGSVSTLKIQRTERGDSAVYLCASSRSSADTQYFGPGTRLTVL.

The chain employs TRBV28 and TRBJ1-2, with TRBD1 matching over 8 bases. The length of the CDR3 is 14 residues. Per germline, CDR1 MDHEN and CDR2 SYDVKM. Trimming cost V 7 bases and J 4 bases; bases outside gene matches: 8. CDR3 region: CASTLGQVTYGYTF. CDR3 bases: TGTGCCAGCACTTTGGGACAGGTGACCTATGGCTACACCTTC.

This clone was observed once. The CDR3 nucleotides are TGTGCCAGCAGCTTTTCCAGGGGCGGCGGGGAGCTGTTTTTT. Amino acids: CASSFSRGGGELFF. The V gene is TRBV11-2, the J gene TRBJ2-2; D is perhaps TRBD1 (6 bases). Germline values: CDR1 SGHAT, CDR2 FQNNGV. The CDR3 loop spans 14 amino acids. The ends were cut back, 3 bases at V and 7 bases at J, with 12 bases in the middle.

V gene TRBV10-1 combines with J gene TRBJ2-3; D gene ambiguous. V was shortened by 6 bases and J by 1 base, with 11 bases between the two germline ends. Germline V CDR1 and CDR2: WNHNN, SYGVQD (reference sequence). The CDR3 is 14 residues long. The CDR3 nucleotides read TGCGCCAGCAGCCCGGTTGGTGGCACAGATACGCAGTATTTT. As protein: CASSPVGGTDTQYF.

The J gene is TRBJ2-5, the V gene TRBV6-5; D is perhaps TRBD2 (5 bases). V lost 4 bases and J 2 bases, leaving 14 bases between the germline ends. Germline V CDR1 and CDR2: MNHEY, SVGAGI. There are 15 residues in the CDR3. CDR3 bases: TGTGCCAGCAGTTCCCTGCTAGCCGAACAAGAGACCCAGTACTTC. Translating gives CASSSLLAEQETQYF.

The chain joins TRBV5-1 to TRBJ1-3; a weak D match, TRBD1 (6 bases). CDR1 SGHRS and CDR2 YFSETQ come from the germline V gene. Trimming stripped 2 bases from V and 2 bases from J, with 11 bases between. The CDR3 sequence is 15 residues long. CDR3 sequence: CASSFSGGTGNTIYF. The CDR3 DNA sequence: TGCGCCAGCAGCTTTTCGGGGGGCACTGGAAACACCATATATTTT.

This clone was recorded a few times. The chain uses TRBV6-1 and TRBJ2-7; D perhaps matches TRBD1 (5 bases). In germline, CDR1 is MNHNS, CDR2 SASEGT. The V end lost 5 bases, the J end lost 2 bases, and 13 bases lay between the germline ends. This CDR3 has 14 residues. The CDR3 nucleotides read TGTGCCAGCAGTACAGGCCCCACTACCTACGAGCAGTACTTC. Translating gives CASSTGPTTYEQYF.

The chain couples TRBV28 to TRBJ1-5; TRBD1 matches 9 bases. The V gene end was trimmed by 6 bases and the J gene end by 6 bases; junction bases not matched to a gene: 9. This CDR3 is 15 amino acids long. Germline V gene lookup returns CDR1 MDHEN and CDR2 SYDVKM. This CDR3 reads CASRRETGGSQPQHF. DNA of the CDR3: TGTGCCAGCAGGCGGGAGACAGGGGGGAGTCAGCCCCAGCATTTT.

This chain uses TRBV7-2 with TRBJ1-2; D remains unclear. Germline V gives CDR1 SGHTA, CDR2 FQGNSA. V was clipped by 5 bases and J by 7 bases, with 11 bases between them. The CDR3 length is 12 residues. The CDR3 nucleotides read TGTGCCAGCAGCCAGCAGCCAGGTGGCTACACCTTC. It specifies CASSQQPGGYTF.

Comments on this clone: Other DNA sequences in this specimen translate into the identical CDR3. The chain links TRBV6-1 to TRBJ2-2, with TRBD1 matching over 10 bases. V lost 3 bases and J lost 5; bases outside the gene matches: 3. CDR3 length equals 15 residues. Germline CDR1 MNHNS, CDR2 SASEGT. The CDR3 DNA reads as TGTGCCAGCAGTGAGGGACAGGGGAATACCGGGGAGCTGTTTTTT. Its protein is CASSEGQGNTGELFF.

The rearrangement links TRBV12-2 to TRBJ2-3; the table's D call, TRBD2, was not checked against the DNA. TRBV12-2 is described as a pseudogene. The CDR3 consists of 20 residues. This CDR3 reads CASPSHELAGGRPSTDTQYF. CDR3 in DNA: TGTGCAAGTCCCTCCCATGAACTAGCGGGGGGGAGGCCGAGCACAGATACGCAGTATTTT.

This sequence joins TRBV9 and TRBJ1-1; D not certain. Germline-derived CDR1 and CDR2 are SGDLS and YYNGEE. Trimming cost V 0 bases and J 8 bases, with 8 bases left between them. CDR3 length: 12 residues. The CDR3, as DNA: TGTGCCAGCAGCGTAGTTGTGGGCGAAGCTTTCTTT. Translating gives CASSVVVGEAFF. The full variable domain, in which reference TRBV9 and TRBJ1-1 provide the parts outside the CDR3, is DSGVTQTPKHLITATGQRVTLRCSPRSGDLSVYWYQQSLDQGLQFLIQYYNGEERAKGNILERFSAQQFPDLHSELNLSSLELGDSALYFCASSVVVGEAFFGQGTRLTVV.

The rearrangement uses TRBV7-6 and TRBJ2-7, with a tentative D call TRBD2 (5 bases). The germline V gene has CDR1 SGHVS and CDR2 FNYEAQ. V lost 4 bases and J lost 2, with 12 bases in between. The CDR3 contains 14 residues. The CDR3 DNA sequence: TGTGCCAGCAGCTGGTCGGGAAGTACCTACGAGCAGTACTTC. This sequence encodes CASSWSGSTYEQYF.

V usage is TRBV27 and J usage is TRBJ2-3; D is unclear. Trimming shortened V by 2 bases and J by 6 bases, and 12 bases separated the two germline ends. This CDR3 is 14 amino acids long. Germline V gene lookup returns CDR1 MNHEY and CDR2 SMNVEV (reference sequence). The CDR3 is CASSLTIGVDTQYF. CDR3 nucleotide sequence: TGTGCCAGCAGTTTAACTATAGGAGTGGATACGCAGTATTTT.